This T cell receptor (beta chain) was recorded in a study of regulatory T cells in long-lasting Graves disease. The time point denotes: persistent/refractory GD, antithyroid drugs over 5 years with positive TRAb. The authors made the TCR library using RNA they extracted from PBMCs. Relying on iRepertoire HTBI primers and Arm-PCR of CDR3 regions, the team built TCR beta libraries. One entry per CDR3 protein, called by TCRdb with MiXCR from the multiplex PCR reads. Among approximately 380,000 distinct CDR3 sequences listed, around 21% were seen once. Germline V CDR1 and CDR2: SGHKS, YYEKEE (reference sequence). CDR3 length equals 18 residues. Trimming at V came to 5 bases and at J to 4 bases, leaving 18 bases not matched to a gene.

This sample comprised peripheral blood mononuclear cells (PBMCs), obtained when the disease was refractory, from a patient treated with antithyroid drugs. The chain couples TRBV5-5 to TRBJ2-7, with TRBD1 matching 10 bases. This TCR was recovered from a female donor with Graves disease. The CDR3 protein is CASSPAGLPGQGRYEQYF. The CDR3 coding sequence is TGTGCCAGCAGTCCCGCGGGTTTACCGGGACAGGGGAGATACGAGCAGTACTTC.